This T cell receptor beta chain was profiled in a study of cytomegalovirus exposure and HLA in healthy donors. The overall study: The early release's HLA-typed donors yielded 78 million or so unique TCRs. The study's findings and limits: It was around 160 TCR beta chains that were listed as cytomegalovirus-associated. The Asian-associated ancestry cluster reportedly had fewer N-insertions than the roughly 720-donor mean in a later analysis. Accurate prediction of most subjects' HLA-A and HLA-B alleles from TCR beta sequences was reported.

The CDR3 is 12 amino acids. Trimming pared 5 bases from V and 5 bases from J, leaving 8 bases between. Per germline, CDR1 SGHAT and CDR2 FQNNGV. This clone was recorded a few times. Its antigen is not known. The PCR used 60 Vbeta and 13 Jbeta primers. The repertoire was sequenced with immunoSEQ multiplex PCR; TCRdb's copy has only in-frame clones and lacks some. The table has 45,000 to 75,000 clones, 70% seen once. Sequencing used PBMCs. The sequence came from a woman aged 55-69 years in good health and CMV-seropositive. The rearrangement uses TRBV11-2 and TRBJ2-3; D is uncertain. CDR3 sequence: CASSRLGDTQYF. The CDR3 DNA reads TGTGCCAGCAGCCGCCTAGGAGATACGCAGTATTTT.